Listed here are 10 T cell receptor beta chains from one sample, sequenced in a study of PD-1 blockade in classical Hodgkin lymphoma (dated by TCRdb to 2018 to 2020). To prepare the library, the immunoSEQ multiplex PCR assay was applied. TCRdb took over this immuneACCESS table, retaining in-frame rearrangements with V and J assigned. Such tables are incomplete; in checked studies, under half of the missing clones stem from an unresolved V gene, and the remainder is unexplained. The sample records 40,000 to 45,000 clones, roughly three quarters of which are singletons. The top ten constitute approximately 20% of the sample. The meaning of the sample's time point label: cycle 1 day 1 (C1D1), immediately before nivolumab initiation. Every trial patient had relapsed following autologous stem cell transplantation, and prior brentuximab vedotin exposure was what differed among cohorts A, B and C. The specimen was peripheral blood mononuclear cells (PBMCs), collected at baseline. Receptors originate from a human donor with classical Hodgkin lymphoma.

V gene TRBV6-1 combines with J gene TRBJ2-7; D gene uncertain. V was cut by 4 bases and J by 7 bases, with 14 bases left in between. The CDR3 covers 13 residues. Germline loops: CDR1 MNHNS, CDR2 SASEGT. The DNA of the CDR3 is TGTGCCAGCAGTGGGGCGTGGGTGAGGGAGCAGTACTTC. Encoded protein: CASSGAWVREQYF.

The V gene is TRBV10-3, the J gene TRBJ2-1; unclear D gene. The length of the CDR3 is 13 residues. V lost 6 bases and J 6 bases, leaving 12 bases between the germline ends. The germline gives CDR1 ENHRY, CDR2 SYGVKD. In nucleotides, the CDR3 is TGTGCCATCAGGGGGTGGAGTTTCAATGAGCAGTTCTTC. Its translation: CAIRGWSFNEQFF.

This clone occurred a few times. The rearrangement joins TRBV6-5 to TRBJ1-1, with D unresolved. The V and J ends lost 6 bases and 1 base respectively, with 9 bases between them. From germline, CDR1 is MNHEY and CDR2 SVGAGI. The CDR3 has 13 residues. The CDR3 region has the DNA TGTGCCAGCAGCCTCCAATCGAACACTGAAGCTTTCTTT. This gives the protein CASSLQSNTEAFF.

The gene calls are TRBV7-2 and TRBJ2-1; TRBD2 aligns across 8 bases. There are 16 residues in the CDR3. After removal of 5 bases from V and 8 bases from J, the junction contained 14 bases not matched to a gene. CDR1 SGHTA and CDR2 FQGNSA come from the germline V gene. The CDR3 DNA sequence: TGTGCCAGCAGCCTCAGAGCGGGAGACCGGGTTTATGAGCAGTTCTTC. This sequence encodes CASSLRAGDRVYEQFF.

This clone was recorded only once. The rearrangement joins TRBV7-3 to TRBJ2-2; TRBD1 is a possible D gene (6 bases). This CDR3 is built from 14 residues. The ends were cut back, 4 bases at V and 6 bases at J, with 12 bases in the middle. The germline V gene encodes CDR1 SGHTA and CDR2 FQGTGA. The CDR3 nucleotides are TGTGCCAGCAGCTACCAACAGGGAGCCGGGGAGCTGTTTTTT. Its protein is CASSYQQGAGELFF.

The chain combines TRBV4-1 with TRBJ1-1; 9 bases fit TRBD1. V was pared by 5 bases and J by 1 base, with 2 bases of the junction left unmatched. This CDR3 has 14 amino acids. Germline CDR1 MGHRA, CDR2 YSYEKL. CDR3 sequence: CASSYRGQNTEAFF. The CDR3 region has the DNA TGCGCCAGCAGCTACAGGGGGCAGAACACTGAAGCTTTCTTT.

The chain links TRBV13 to TRBJ1-2; D gene ambiguous. CDR1 is PRHDT and CDR2 is FYEKMQ in the germline V gene (reference sequence). With 2 bases removed from V and 8 bases from J, the gap between germline ends came to 12 bases. The CDR3 extends over 13 amino acids. CDR3: CASSLSRVDGYTF. CDR3 in DNA: TGTGCCAGCAGCTTAAGTAGGGTGGACGGCTACACCTTC. Drawing the rest from reference TRBV13 and TRBJ1-2, the complete variable domain is AAGVIQSPRHLIKEKRETATLKCYPIPRHDTVYWYQQGPGQDPQFLISFYEKMQSDKGSIPDRFSAQQFSDYHSELNMSSLELGDSALYFCASSLSRVDGYTFGSGTRLTVV.

The CDR3 sequence: CASSPQGSSYNEQFF. The CDR3 region has the DNA TGTGCCAGCTCACCTCAGGGGAGCTCCTACAATGAGCAGTTCTTC. The chain is built from TRBV18 and TRBJ2-1; maybe TRBD1 (6 bases). Germline V gene sequence: CDR1 KGHSH, CDR2 LQKENI. Trimming removed 3 bases from V and 0 bases from J, with 9 bases in between. The CDR3 runs 15 residues.

In its sample, this clone was seen a few times. The rearrangement joins TRBV7-3 to TRBJ2-5; D is possibly TRBD1 (5 bases). The CDR3 runs 15 residues. V was pared by 3 bases and J by 4 bases, with 15 bases between. Germline V gene lookup returns CDR1 SGHTA and CDR2 FQGTGA. CDR3 nucleotide sequence: TGTGCCAGCAGCTTGCAAGGGGTTGATGGAGAGACCCAGTACTTC. Protein sequence: CASSLQGVDGETQYF.

The chain uses TRBV7-9 and TRBJ2-3; unclear D gene. Germline V lookup: CDR1 SEHNR, CDR2 FQNEAQ (reference sequence). V was pared by 2 bases and J by 3 bases, with 3 bases between. The CDR3 contains 12 residues. The DNA for the CDR3 is TGTGCCAGCAGCTTACGGACAGATACGCAGTATTTT. Amino acids: CASSLRTDTQYF.